The sequence of this T cell receptor beta chain was determined in a study of blood T cell repertoires in COVID-19 (dated by TCRdb to 2020 to 2021). Concerning the study at large: Samples covering the acute and convalescent phases of COVID-19 were provided by collaborators in the United States, Italy and Spain. The material from the prospective study consisted of cDNA or gDNA derived from T cells, B-cell-depleted T cells, or PBMCs. The dataset comprised deeply sampled blood TCRbeta repertoires from subjects exposed to, actively infected with, or recovered from COVID-19. The repertoires were released in a freely available public database intended as a resource for research on the immune response to SARS-CoV-2. Samples were obtained from the ongoing ImmuneRACE study (first 160 participants) and from over a thousand subjects provided by 6 global collaborators. A de-identified subject ID, COVID-19 status, age in years and sex were almost always included in the sample metadata. Where available, HLA class I and class II types were obtained from metadata supplied by the sample provider rather than from assay-based typing. The research as a whole found: How much clinical and demographic metadata was included differed by source and by participant, and the metadata was provided uncurated.

The immunoSEQ Assay, a bias-controlled multiplex PCR, was used to amplify TCRbeta CDR3 regions from genomic DNA. The authors' analysis ran thus. The number of nucleated cells in each sample was estimated by amplification of reference gene primers within the assay. To quantify the absolute abundance of each unique TCRbeta CDR3 rearrangement, sequence reads were collapsed and filtered. For each sample, productive Simpson clonality was calculated by taking the square root of Simpson's diversity index across productive rearrangements. TCRdb carries this immuneACCESS record with in-frame sequences only. Its versions omit some clonotypes, under half of them owing to an unresolved V gene in the studies checked, with the rest unexplained. V and J calls and clone size follow that table, whereas D and trimming were derived from the DNA. For this sample there are about 200,000 clones; about 93% appear just once. 0.7% to 0.8% of the sample is taken by the ten largest.

One collaborating source in Seattle enrolled patients while the patients were actively infected and followed the patients over time throughout the course of disease. Whole blood was collected in K2EDTA tubes by collaborating institutions according to the institutions' own protocols. Collaborator samples were shipped for TCRbeta analysis as frozen whole blood, isolated PBMCs, or DNA extracted from either sample type. CDR3 length: 16 amino acids, cysteine to phenylalanine. The only DNA kept is the CDR3, 48 bases in frame from the first base. The germline V gene sets CDR1 to SGHTA and CDR2 to FQGTGA. V trim: 2 bases; J trim: 5 bases; unmatched bases: 7. As for this clone: Its specific antigen is unknown. No much larger clone is present one base from it, and per-base qualities are unavailable.

The sequenced sample was peripheral blood. The rearranged chain carries TRBV7-3 and TRBJ2-5; TRBD2 fits 11 bases in the junction. The sequence derives from a man younger than 40 with COVID-19, enrolled during active disease. The CDR3 reads CASSLLLAGVEETQYF. The nucleotides read TGTGCCAGCAGCTTACTACTAGCGGGGGTGGAGGAGACCCAGTACTTC.